These 5 T cell receptor beta chains came from one sample sequenced in a study of blood T cells in healthy people across ages. Together with a sample-barcoded 5' primer, a J-beta primer mix was included in a second PCR lasting roughly 6 to 12 cycles. TCRdb re-called the 5' RACE reads through MiXCR, storing one row per CDR3 protein. This table holds hundreds of thousands of distinct CDR3 sequences, around 31% found once. Material for sequencing was blood. The receptors stem from a woman of 80 years or more in good health.

This clonotype was detected ten times or more. V gene TRBV2 combines with J gene TRBJ2-1; 9 bases map to TRBD2. Looked up from germline, CDR1 is SNHLY and CDR2 is FYNNEI. V lost 6 bases to trimming and J lost 9 bases; unmatched junction nucleotides: 12. This CDR3 region has 15 residues. In DNA form, the CDR3 reads TGTGCCAGCAGAGGAGGCGGGGGGGGGGAAAGTGAGCAGTTCTTC. As protein: CASRGGGGGESEQFF.

This clonotype was observed once. The genes are TRBV4-1 and TRBJ2-3; the match to TRBD2 covers 12 bases. There are 17 residues in the CDR3. V lost 1 base and J lost 5; bases outside the gene matches: 7. Germline V gene sequence: CDR1 MGHRA, CDR2 YSYEKL. The DNA for the CDR3 is TGCGCCAGCAGCCAAGCAGAGACTAGCGGGAGAGGAGATACGCAGTATTTT. Protein: CASSQAETSGRGDTQYF.

The V call is TRBV30, the J call TRBJ1-1, with a tentative D call TRBD1 (5 bases). V was shortened by 3 bases and J by 7 bases, with 12 bases between the two germline ends. In germline, CDR1 is GTSNPN, CDR2 SVGIG (reference sequence). The CDR3 contains 12 residues. Here the CDR3 reads CAWRGDPLEAFF. CDR3 nucleotides: TGTGCCTGGAGAGGGGATCCTCTTGAAGCTTTCTTT.

This clonotype came up a few times. The chain uses TRBV19 and TRBJ1-1; D is possibly TRBD1 (5 bases). The CDR3 totals 12 residues. Deletions cut 7 bases from V and 4 bases from J, with 10 bases between. The germline CDR1 and CDR2 sequences are LNHDA and SQIVND (reference sequence). This CDR3 is CASKGRGTEAFF. The CDR3 DNA sequence: TGTGCCAGTAAGGGAAGGGGCACTGAAGCTTTCTTT.

In its sample, this clonotype was seen many times. The chain carries TRBV6-5 and TRBJ1-1, with TRBD1 identical over 7 bases. This CDR3 contains 13 residues. With 4 bases clipped from V and 5 bases from J, the junction kept 4 bases outside the gene matches. Germline V lookup: CDR1 MNHEY, CDR2 SVGAGI. The CDR3 coding sequence is TGTGCCAGCAGTTTCGGACAGGTTACTGAAGCTTTCTTT. Protein: CASSFGQVTEAFF.